Only a few counts were recorded for the clone carrying this T cell receptor beta chain. The antigen is not known. The use of a sample-barcoded 5' primer and a J-beta primer mix characterized a second PCR of 7 to 11 cycles. TCRdb recomputed calls from the 5' RACE reads with MiXCR, one row per CDR3 protein. Of about 1.6 million distinct CDR3 sequences listed, about 32% are singletons. This sample was included in a study of blood T cells in healthy people across ages. Every donor contributed 7.5 to 10 milliliters of peripheral blood by blood draw. With each sample, at least 5 micrograms of total RNA were extracted. Overall study results and limits: More naive CD4+ cells and higher diversity marked long-lived donors relative to aged donors.

What was sequenced was blood. The clonotype comes from a woman aged 25-40 years in good health.

CDR3 protein: CASSLYMGQGPDTQYF. CDR3 coding DNA: TGTGCCAGCAGCTTGTACATGGGACAGGGACCAGATACGCAGTATTTT. This rearrangement joins TRBV5-6 to TRBJ2-3; 9 nucleotides align to TRBD1. Germline CDR1 is SGHDT and CDR2 is YYEEEE. Trimming at V came to 1 base and at J to 4 bases, leaving 7 bases not matched to a gene. The CDR3 has 16 residues.